This TCR beta chain originates from a study of T cells in Graves' hyperthyroidism and ophthalmopathy. General study points: Most thyroid clonotypes expanded above 0.001 appeared in blood too.

This CDR3 region has 15 residues. The germline V gene encodes CDR1 SEHNR and CDR2 FQNEAQ (reference sequence). Trimming removed 3 bases at V and 0 bases at J, with 11 bases between. The investigators amplified TCR beta CDR3 regions from RNA transcripts. With the HTBI primer set, the TCR CDR3 went through a first round of RT-PCR. TCRdb analysed the multiplex PCR reads with MiXCR anew, one entry per CDR3 protein. The sample has about 610,000 distinct CDR3 sequences, about 16% seen once; the top ten hold roughly 3.5%. A NOSPECS grade of at least 4, a Clinical Activity Score of at least 3 and duration under 3 months were recorded in ophthalmopathy patients. Clinical symptoms, serum thyroxine and TRAb, thyroid ultrasound and orbital computed tomography were used for the diagnoses. This clonotype was seen repeatedly, ten times or more. Its target is unknown.

The TCR originated in a woman aged 40 to 50 with Graves' ophthalmopathy. The genes are TRBV7-9 and TRBJ1-1; D gene unclear. Sequenced material: blood. The CDR3 protein is CASSFGLGMNTEAFF. CDR3 nucleotides: TGTGCCAGCAGCTTCGGGTTGGGGATGAACACTGAAGCTTTCTTT.